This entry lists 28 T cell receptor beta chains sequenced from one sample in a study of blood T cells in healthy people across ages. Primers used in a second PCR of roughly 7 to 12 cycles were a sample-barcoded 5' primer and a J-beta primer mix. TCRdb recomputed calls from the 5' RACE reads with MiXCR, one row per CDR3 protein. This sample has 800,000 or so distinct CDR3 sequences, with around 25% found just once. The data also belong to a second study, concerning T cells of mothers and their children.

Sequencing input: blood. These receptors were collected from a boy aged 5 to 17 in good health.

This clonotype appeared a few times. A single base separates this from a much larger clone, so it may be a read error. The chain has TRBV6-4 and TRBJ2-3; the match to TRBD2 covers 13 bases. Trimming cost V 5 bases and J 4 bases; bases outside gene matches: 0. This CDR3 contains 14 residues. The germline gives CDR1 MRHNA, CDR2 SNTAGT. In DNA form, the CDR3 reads TGTGCCAGCAGTACTAGCGGGGGGGCAGATACGCAGTATTTT. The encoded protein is CASSTSGGADTQYF.

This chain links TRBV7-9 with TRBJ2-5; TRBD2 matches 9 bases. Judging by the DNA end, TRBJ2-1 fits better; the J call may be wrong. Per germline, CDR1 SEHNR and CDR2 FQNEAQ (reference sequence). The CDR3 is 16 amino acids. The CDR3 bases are TGTGCCAGCAGCTTCCTGGAGCGGGGGGTCTACAATGAGCAGTTCTTC. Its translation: CASSFLERGVYNEQFF.

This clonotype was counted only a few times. CDR3 nucleotides: TGTGCCAGCAGCTTAGTCCGACAGGGAAATAATTCACCCCTCCACTTT. This sequence encodes CASSLVRQGNNSPLHF. The rearrangement uses TRBV13 and TRBJ1-6; 7 bases map to TRBD1. Unmatched junction bases numbered 5, after V lost 1 base and J lost 5 bases. The CDR3 totals 16 residues. CDR1 is PRHDT, CDR2 FYEKMQ, per germline (reference sequence).

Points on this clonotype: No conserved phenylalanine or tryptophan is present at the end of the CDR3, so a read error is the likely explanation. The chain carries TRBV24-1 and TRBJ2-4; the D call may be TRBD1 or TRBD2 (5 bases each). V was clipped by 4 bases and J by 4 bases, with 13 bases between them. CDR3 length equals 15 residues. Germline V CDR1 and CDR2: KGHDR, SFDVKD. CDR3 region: CATSDTGTGKNIQYL. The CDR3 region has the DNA TGTGCCACCAGTGACACCGGGACGGGGAAAAACATTCAGTACCTC.

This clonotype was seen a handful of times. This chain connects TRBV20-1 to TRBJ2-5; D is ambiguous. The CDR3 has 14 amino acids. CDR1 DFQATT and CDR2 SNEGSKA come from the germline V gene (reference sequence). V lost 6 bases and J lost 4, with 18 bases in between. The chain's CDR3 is CSATRRTLPETQYF. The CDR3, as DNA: TGCAGTGCCACCCGACGGACGCTTCCAGAGACCCAGTACTTC.

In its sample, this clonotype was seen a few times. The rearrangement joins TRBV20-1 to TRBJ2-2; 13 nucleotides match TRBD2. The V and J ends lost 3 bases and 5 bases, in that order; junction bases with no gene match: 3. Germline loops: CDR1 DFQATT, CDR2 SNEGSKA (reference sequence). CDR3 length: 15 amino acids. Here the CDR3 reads CSARGLAGHTGELFF. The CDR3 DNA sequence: TGCAGTGCTAGGGGACTAGCGGGACATACCGGGGAGCTGTTTTTT.

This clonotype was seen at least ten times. The CDR3 region is CSVEVSSYGYTF. CDR3 nucleotides: TGCAGCGTTGAAGTGAGTTCCTATGGCTACACCTTC. V is TRBV29-1 and J is TRBJ1-2; D unresolved. Germline values: CDR1 SQVTM, CDR2 ANQGSEA. Trimming took off 1 base at V and 4 bases at J, with 7 bases between the two ends. This CDR3 is built from 12 residues.

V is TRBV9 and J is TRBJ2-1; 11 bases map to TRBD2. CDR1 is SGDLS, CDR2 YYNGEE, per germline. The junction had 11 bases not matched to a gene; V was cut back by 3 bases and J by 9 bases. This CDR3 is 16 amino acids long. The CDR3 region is CASSAKLAGVEGEQFF. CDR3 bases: TGTGCCAGCAGCGCAAAACTAGCGGGAGTGGAAGGTGAGCAGTTCTTC.

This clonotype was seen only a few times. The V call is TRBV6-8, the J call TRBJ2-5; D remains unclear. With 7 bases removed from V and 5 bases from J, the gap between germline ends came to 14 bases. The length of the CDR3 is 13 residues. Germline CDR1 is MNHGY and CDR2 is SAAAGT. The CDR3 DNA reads TGTGCCAGCATCTTAAGGTATTCGGAGACCCAGTACTTC. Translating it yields CASILRYSETQYF.

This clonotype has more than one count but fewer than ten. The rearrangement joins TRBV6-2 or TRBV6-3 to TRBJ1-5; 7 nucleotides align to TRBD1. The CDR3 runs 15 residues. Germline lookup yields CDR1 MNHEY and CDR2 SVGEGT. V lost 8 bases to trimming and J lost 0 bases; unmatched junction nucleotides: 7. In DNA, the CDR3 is TGTGCCAGCGGTGGACAGGCTCATAGCAATCAGCCCCAGCATTTT. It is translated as CASGGQAHSNQPQHF.

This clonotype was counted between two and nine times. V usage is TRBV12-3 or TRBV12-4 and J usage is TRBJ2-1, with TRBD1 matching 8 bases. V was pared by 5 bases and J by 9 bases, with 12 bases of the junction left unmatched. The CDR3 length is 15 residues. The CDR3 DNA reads TGTGCCAGCAGTCCAGGGGGCCTCTCCCCGGGTGAGCAGTTCTTC. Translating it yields CASSPGGLSPGEQFF.

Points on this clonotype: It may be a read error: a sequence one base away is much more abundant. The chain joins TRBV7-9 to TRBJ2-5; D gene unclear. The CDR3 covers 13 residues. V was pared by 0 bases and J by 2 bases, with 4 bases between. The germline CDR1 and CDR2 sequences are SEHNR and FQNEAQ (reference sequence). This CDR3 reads CASSLAQQETQYF. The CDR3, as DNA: TGTGCCAGCAGCTTAGCACAGCAAGAGACCCAGTACTTC.

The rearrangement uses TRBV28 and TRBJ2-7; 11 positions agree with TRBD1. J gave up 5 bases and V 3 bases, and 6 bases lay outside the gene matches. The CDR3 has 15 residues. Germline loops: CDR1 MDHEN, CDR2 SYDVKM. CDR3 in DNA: TGTGCCAGCAGTTTCTCCGGACAGGGGGCGGACGAGCAGTACTTC. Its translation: CASSFSGQGADEQYF.

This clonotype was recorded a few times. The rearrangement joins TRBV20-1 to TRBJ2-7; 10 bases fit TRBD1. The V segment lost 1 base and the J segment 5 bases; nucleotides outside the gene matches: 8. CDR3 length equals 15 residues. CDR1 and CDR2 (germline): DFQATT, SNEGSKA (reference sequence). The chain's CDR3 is CSARAPGQGYHEQYF. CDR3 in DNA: TGCAGTGCTAGAGCCCCGGGACAGGGGTACCACGAGCAGTACTTC.

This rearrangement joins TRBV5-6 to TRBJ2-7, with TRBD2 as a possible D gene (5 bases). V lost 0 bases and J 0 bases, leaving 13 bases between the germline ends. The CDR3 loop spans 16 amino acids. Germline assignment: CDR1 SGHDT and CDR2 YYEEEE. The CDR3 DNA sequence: TGTGCCAGCAGCTTGGTCTTATTAAGCGGCTCCTACGAGCAGTACTTC. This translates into CASSLVLLSGSYEQYF. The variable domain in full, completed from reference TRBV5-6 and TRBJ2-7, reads DAGVTQSPTHLIKTRGQQVTLRCSPKSGHDTVSWYQQALGQGPQFIFQYYEEEERQRGNFPDRFSGHQFPNYSSELNVNALLLGDSALYLCASSLVLLSGSYEQYFGPGTRLTVT.

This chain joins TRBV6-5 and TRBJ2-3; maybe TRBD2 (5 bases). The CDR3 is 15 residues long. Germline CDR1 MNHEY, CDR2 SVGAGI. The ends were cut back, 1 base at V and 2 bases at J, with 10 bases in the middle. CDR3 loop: CASSYYPTNTDTQYF. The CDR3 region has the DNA TGTGCCAGCAGTTACTATCCGACTAACACAGATACGCAGTATTTT.

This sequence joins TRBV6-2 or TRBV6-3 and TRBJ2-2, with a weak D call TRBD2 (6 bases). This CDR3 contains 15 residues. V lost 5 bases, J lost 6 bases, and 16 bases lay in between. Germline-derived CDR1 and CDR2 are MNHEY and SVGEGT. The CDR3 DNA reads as TGTGCCAGCAGTGGAGGAGGAAGGGAGGCCGGGGAGCTGTTTTTT. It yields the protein CASSGGGREAGELFF.

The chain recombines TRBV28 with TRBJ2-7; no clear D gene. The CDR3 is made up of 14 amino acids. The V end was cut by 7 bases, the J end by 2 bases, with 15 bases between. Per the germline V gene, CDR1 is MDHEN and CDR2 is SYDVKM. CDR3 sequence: CASTEIWGTYEQYF. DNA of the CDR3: TGTGCCAGCACCGAAATCTGGGGAACCTACGAGCAGTACTTC.

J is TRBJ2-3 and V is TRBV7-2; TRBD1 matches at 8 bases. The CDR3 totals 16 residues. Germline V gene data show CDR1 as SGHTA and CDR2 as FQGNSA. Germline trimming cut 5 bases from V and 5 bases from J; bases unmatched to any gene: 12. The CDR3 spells CASSTGQGRVGDTQYF. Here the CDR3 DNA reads TGTGCCAGCAGCACCGGACAGGGTAGGGTTGGAGATACGCAGTATTTT.

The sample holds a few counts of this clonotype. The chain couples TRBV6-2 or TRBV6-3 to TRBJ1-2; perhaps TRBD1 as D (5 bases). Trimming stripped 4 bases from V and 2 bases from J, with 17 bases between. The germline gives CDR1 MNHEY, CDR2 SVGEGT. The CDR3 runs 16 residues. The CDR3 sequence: CASSFPPGSANYGYTF. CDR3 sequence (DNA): TGTGCCAGCAGTTTCCCCCCAGGGAGCGCGAACTATGGCTACACCTTC.

The CDR3 here is CASSLGATSNQPQHF. CDR3 DNA sequence: TGTGCCAGCAGCTTAGGGGCGACAAGCAATCAGCCCCAGCATTTT. The rearrangement links TRBV7-2 to TRBJ1-5; D call uncertain. This CDR3 is built from 15 residues. In germline, CDR1 is SGHTA, CDR2 FQGNSA. V gave up 1 base and J gave up 1 base, with 8 bases separating them.

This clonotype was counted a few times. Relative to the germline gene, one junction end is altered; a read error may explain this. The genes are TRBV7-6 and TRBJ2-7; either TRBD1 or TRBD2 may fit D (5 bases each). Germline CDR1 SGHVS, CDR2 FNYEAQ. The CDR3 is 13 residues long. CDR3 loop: CVSSPWDGNEQYF. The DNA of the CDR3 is TGTGTCAGCAGCCCCTGGGACGGGAACGAGCAGTACTTC. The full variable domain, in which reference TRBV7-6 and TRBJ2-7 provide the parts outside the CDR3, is GAGVSQSPRYKVTKRGQDVALRCDPISGHVSLYWYRQALGQGPEFLTYFNYEAQQDKSGLPNDRFSAERPEGSISTLTIQRTEQRDSAMYRCVSSPWDGNEQYFGPGTRLTVT.

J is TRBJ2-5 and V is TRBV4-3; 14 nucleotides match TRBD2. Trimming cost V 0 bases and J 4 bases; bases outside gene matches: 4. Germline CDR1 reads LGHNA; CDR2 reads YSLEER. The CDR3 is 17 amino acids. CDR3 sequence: CASSQDKGLAGVETQYF. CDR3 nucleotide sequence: TGCGCCAGCAGCCAAGATAAGGGACTAGCGGGGGTAGAGACCCAGTACTTC.

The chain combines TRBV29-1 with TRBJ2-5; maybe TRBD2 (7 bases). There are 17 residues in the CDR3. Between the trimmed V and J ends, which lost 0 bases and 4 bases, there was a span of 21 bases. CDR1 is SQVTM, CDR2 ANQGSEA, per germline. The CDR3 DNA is TGCAGCGTTGAAGATCTTCGGGAACGGGGGGCGCGAGAGACCCAGTACTTC. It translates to CSVEDLRERGARETQYF.

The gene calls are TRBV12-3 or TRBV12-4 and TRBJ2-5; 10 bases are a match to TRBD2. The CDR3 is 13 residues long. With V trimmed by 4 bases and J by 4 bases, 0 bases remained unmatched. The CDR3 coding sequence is TGTGCCAGCAGTTGGACTAGCGGAGAGACCCAGTACTTC. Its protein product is CASSWTSGETQYF.

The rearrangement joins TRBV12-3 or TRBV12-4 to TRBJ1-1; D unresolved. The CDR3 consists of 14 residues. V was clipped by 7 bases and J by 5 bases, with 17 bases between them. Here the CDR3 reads CASTQAGGKTEAFF. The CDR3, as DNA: TGTGCCAGCACTCAGGCCGGTGGGAAAACTGAAGCTTTCTTT.

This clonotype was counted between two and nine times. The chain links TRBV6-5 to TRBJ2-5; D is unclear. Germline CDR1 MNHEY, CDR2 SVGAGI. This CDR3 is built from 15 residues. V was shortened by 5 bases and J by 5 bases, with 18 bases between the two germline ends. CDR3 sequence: CASSNPDVLHETQYF. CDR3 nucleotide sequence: TGTGCCAGCAGTAACCCGGACGTCTTACACGAGACCCAGTACTTC.

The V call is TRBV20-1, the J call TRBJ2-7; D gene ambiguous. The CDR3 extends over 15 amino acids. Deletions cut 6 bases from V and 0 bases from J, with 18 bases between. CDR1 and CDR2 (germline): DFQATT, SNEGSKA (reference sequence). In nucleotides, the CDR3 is TGCAGTGCCTTAACGGCCCAGTCTCCCTCCTACGAGCAGTACTTC. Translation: CSALTAQSPSYEQYF.